This entry describes one TCR beta chain. The sample is drawn from a study of blood T cell repertoires in COVID-19. Study details: Italy, Spain and the United States were the sources of the convalescent and acute COVID-19 samples.

Germline V gene data show CDR1 as MNHEY and CDR2 as SMNVEV (reference sequence). CDR3 length equals 14 residues. The V end was cut by 5 bases, the J end by 2 bases, with 12 bases between. Per the study methods: For nucleated cells, counts were estimated from reference gene primer amplification. Sequencing used immunoSEQ multiplex PCR; TCRdb keeps in-frame clones, though not all of them. D and trimming were read from the DNA, whereas the V and J calls and clone size are those reported in that table. The repertoire consists of roughly 200,000 clones, with 90% occurring once and the leading ten covering 0.55% to 0.8%.

The sequenced sample was peripheral blood. This clonotype was sampled from a man in his fifties or sixties with acute or convalescent COVID-19. The chain joins TRBV27 to TRBJ1-2; TRBD1 might be the D (5 bases). For the CDR3, the DNA is TGTGCCAGCAGTCCGTTACAGGCGAACTATGGCTACACCTTC. Its protein is CASSPLQANYGYTF.